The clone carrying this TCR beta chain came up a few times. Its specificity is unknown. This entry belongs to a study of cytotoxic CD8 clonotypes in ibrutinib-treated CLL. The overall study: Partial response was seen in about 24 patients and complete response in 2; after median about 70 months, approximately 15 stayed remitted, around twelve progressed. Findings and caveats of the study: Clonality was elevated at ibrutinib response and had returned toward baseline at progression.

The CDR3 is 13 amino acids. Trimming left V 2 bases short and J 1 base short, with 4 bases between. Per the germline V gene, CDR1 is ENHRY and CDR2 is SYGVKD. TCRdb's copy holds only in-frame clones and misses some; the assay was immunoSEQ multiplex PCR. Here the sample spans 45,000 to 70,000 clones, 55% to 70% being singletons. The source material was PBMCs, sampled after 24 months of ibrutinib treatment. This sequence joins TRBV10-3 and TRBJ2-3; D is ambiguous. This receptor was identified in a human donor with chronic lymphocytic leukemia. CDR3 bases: TGTGCCATCAGTGAGGCAGGCACAGATACGCAGTATTTT. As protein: CAISEAGTDTQYF.